This TCR beta chain was captured by sequencing in a study of metastatic and nonmetastatic thyroid tumors. Study-level information: For malignant and benign thyroid patients, tumor or nodule tissue and blood were the sources whose repertoires were compared.

Ahead of thyroid surgery, no patient had received treatment of any kind. This clone is categorized as medium-sized. Its antigen is not identified. Germline trimming cut 6 bases from V and 3 bases from J; bases unmatched to any gene: 8. CDR1 SNHLY and CDR2 FYNNEI come from the germline V gene. This CDR3 is 15 amino acids long. General observations from the study: A significant increase in TCR beta diversity was reportedly seen in malignant thyroid tumors relative to benign nodules, in blood and tumor.

Source study methods: Clinicopathological groups supplied CDR3 differences that were used to build a distant-metastasis classifier for papillary thyroid cancer. TCRdb re-called the PCR reads via MiXCR. These V and J calls are TCRdb output, not the study's own analysis. The table lists about 12,000 clones, 9.5% to 13% of them singletons. This receptor was taken from a female donor with papillary thyroid cancer or a benign thyroid nodule (not recorded which). Some clones in this sample may be carry-over from other donors' samples. Sequencing input: blood. The chain combines TRBV2 with TRBJ1-5; 7 bases are shared with TRBD1. CDR3 residues: CASRQNTGDNQPQHF. The CDR3, as DNA: TGTGCCAGCAGGCAAAATACAGGGGACAATCAGCCCCAGCATTTT.